This TCR beta chain appears in the sequencing data of a study of vaccination effects on CD4 cells after COVID-19. Study-wide background: Sampling occurred a median 72 days post second dose, range 14 to 241. General observations from the study: Early timepoints after infection were absent, and convalescent patients were few in the study.

Subsequent to a culture period of under twelve days, CD4+ T cells were isolated. Participants were vaccinated with two doses of either the BNT162b2 or mRNA-1273 vaccine. The CDR3 loop spans 18 amino acids. The V gene's germline CDR1 is MRHNA and CDR2 SNTAGT. Trimming took 0 bases from V and 1 from J, leaving 18 bases between them. The table came from immunoSEQ multiplex PCR; TCRdb's copy has only in-frame clones and leaves some out. The sample lists some 60,000 clones; approximately 72% were seen once. As for this clone: Its matching antigen is unknown.

The rearrangement uses TRBV6-4 and TRBJ1-2; possibly TRBD1 for D (5 bases). The TCR was taken from a human donor who received a COVID-19 vaccine. This sample comprised CD4+ T cells from PBMCs cultured without peptide, obtained after COVID-19 vaccination. CDR3 residues: CASSDSEDSRRFNYGYTF. CDR3 sequence (DNA): TGTGCCAGCAGTGACTCAGAAGACAGCCGGAGATTTAACTATGGCTACACCTTC.